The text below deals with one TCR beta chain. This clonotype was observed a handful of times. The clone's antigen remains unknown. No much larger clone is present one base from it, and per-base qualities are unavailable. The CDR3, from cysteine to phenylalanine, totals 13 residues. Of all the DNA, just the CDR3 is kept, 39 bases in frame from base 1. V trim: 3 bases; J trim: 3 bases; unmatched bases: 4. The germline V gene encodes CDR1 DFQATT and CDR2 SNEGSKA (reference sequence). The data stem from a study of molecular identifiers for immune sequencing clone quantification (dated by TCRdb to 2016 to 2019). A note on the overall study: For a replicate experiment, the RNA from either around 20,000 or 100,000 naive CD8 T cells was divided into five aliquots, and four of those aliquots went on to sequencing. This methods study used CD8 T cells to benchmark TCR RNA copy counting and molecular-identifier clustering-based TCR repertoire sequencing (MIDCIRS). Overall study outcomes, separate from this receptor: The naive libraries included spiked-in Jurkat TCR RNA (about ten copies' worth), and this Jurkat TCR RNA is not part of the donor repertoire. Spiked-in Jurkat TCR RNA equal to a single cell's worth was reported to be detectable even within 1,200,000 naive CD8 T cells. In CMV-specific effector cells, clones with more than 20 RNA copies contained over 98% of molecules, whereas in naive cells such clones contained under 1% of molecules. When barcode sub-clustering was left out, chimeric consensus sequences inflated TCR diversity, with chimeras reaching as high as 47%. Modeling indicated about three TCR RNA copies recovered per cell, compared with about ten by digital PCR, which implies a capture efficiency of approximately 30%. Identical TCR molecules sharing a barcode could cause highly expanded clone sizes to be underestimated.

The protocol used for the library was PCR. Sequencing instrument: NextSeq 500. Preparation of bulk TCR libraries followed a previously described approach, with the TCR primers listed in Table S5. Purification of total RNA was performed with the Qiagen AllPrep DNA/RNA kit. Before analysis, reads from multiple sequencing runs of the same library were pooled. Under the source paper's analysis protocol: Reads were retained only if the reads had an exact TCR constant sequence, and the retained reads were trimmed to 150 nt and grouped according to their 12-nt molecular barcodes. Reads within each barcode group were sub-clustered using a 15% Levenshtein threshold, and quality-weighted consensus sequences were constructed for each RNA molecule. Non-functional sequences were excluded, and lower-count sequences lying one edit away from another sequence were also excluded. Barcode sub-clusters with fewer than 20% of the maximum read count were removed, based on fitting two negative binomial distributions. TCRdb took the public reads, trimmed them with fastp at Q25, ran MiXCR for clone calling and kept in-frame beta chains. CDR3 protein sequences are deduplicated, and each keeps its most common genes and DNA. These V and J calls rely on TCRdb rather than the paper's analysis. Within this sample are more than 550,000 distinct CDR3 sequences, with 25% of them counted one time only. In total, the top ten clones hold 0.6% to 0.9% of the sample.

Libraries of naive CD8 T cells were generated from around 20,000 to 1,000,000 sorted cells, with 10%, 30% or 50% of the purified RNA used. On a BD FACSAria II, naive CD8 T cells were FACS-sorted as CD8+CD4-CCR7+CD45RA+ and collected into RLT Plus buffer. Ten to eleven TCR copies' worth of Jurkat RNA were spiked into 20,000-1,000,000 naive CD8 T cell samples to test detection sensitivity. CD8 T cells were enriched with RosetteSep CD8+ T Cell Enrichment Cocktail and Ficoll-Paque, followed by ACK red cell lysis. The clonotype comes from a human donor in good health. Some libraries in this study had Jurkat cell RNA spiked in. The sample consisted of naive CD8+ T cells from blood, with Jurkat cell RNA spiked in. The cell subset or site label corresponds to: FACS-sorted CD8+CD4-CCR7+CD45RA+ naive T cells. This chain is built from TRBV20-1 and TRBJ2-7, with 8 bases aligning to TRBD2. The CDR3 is CSARGLDFYEQYF. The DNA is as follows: TGCAGTGCTAGGGGACTAGATTTCTACGAGCAGTACTTC.